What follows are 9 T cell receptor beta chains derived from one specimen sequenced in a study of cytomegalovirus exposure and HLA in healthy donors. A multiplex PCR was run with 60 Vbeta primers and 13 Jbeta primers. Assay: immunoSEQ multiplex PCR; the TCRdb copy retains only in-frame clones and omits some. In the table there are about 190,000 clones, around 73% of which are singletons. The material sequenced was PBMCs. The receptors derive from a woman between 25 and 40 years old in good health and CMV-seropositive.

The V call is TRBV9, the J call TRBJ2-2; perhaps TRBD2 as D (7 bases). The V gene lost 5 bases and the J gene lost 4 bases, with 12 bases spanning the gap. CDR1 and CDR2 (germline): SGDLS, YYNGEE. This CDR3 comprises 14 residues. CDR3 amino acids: CASRGGRTTGELFF. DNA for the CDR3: TGTGCCAGCAGGGGGGGGCGGACCACCGGGGAGCTGTTTTTT.

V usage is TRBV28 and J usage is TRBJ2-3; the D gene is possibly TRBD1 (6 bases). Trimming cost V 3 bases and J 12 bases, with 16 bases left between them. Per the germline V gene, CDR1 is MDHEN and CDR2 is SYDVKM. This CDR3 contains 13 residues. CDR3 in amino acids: CASSFFGQHRQYF. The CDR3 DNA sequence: TGTGCCAGCAGTTTTTTTGGACAGCACCGTCAGTATTTT.

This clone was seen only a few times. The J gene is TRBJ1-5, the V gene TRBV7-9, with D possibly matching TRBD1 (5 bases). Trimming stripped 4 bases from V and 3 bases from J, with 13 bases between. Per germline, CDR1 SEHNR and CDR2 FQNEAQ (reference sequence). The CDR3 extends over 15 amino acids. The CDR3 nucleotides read TGTGCCAGCAGCTCGTCGGGGGGATTCAATCAGCCCCAGCATTTT. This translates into CASSSSGGFNQPQHF.

The CDR3 nucleotides are TGTGCCAGCAGCCAAAATACCCGGACTAGCGGACTCCAAGAGACCCAGTACTTC. Its protein is CASSQNTRTSGLQETQYF. This chain joins TRBV11-2 and TRBJ2-5; TRBD2 agrees at 10 bases. This CDR3 has 18 amino acids. The V gene's germline CDR1 is SGHAT and CDR2 FQNNGV. Germline trimming cut 5 bases from V and 1 base from J; bases unmatched to any gene: 13.

The CDR3 loop is CASSQDPSGTSGQNYEQYF. Written as DNA, the CDR3 is TGTGCCAGCAGCCAAGATCCCTCCGGGACTAGCGGGCAGAACTACGAGCAGTACTTC. The chain recombines TRBV4-2 with TRBJ2-7, with 12 bases aligning to TRBD2. Trimming removed 0 bases from V and 3 bases from J; junction bases left unmatched: 12. From germline, CDR1 is LGHNA and CDR2 YNFKEQ. CDR3 length equals 19 residues.

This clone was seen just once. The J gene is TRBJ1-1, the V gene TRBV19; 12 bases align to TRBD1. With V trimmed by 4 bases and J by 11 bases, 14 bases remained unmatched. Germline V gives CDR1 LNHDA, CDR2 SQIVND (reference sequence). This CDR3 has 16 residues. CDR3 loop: CASSTPPGQGAQRAFF. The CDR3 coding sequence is TGTGCCAGTAGTACCCCTCCGGGACAGGGGGCGCAGAGGGCTTTCTTT.

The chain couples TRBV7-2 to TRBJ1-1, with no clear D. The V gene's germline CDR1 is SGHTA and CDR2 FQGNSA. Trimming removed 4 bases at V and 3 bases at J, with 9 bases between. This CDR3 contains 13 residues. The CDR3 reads CASSSRLYTEAFF. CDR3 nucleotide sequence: TGTGCCAGCAGCTCCCGCCTATACACTGAAGCTTTCTTT.

Here the CDR3 reads CASSLVAEPSTDTQYF. The CDR3 DNA sequence: TGTGCCAGCAGCTTGGTGGCAGAACCTAGCACAGATACGCAGTATTTT. V and J are TRBV5-6 and TRBJ2-3; unclear D gene. The CDR3 is made up of 16 amino acids. From germline, CDR1 is SGHDT and CDR2 YYEEEE. The V end lost 0 bases, the J end lost 0 bases, and 11 bases lay between the germline ends.

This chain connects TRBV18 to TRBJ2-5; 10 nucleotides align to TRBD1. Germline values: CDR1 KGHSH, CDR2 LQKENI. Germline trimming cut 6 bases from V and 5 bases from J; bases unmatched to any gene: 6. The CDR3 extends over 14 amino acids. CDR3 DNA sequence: TGTGCCAGCTCTCCCGGGACAGGGGTCGAGACCCAGTACTTC. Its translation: CASSPGTGVETQYF.